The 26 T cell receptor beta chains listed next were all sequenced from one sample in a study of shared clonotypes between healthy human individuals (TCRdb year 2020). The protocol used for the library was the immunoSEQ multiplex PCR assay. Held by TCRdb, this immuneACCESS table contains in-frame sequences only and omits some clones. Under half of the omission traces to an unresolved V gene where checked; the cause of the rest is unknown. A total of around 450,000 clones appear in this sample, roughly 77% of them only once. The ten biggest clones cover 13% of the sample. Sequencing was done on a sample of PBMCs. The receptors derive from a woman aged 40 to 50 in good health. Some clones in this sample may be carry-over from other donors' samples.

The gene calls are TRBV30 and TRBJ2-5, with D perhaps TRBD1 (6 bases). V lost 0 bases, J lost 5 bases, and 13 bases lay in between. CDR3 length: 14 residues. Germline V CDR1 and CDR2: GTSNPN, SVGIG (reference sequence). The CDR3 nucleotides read TGTGCCTGGAGTGTACGAAGGGGGAGCGAGACCCAGTACTTC. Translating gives CAWSVRRGSETQYF.

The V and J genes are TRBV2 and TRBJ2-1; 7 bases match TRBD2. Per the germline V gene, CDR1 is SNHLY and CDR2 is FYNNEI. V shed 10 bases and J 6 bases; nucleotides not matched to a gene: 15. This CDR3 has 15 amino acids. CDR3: CANSIREGRSNEQFF. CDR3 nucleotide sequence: TGTGCCAACTCCATAAGGGAGGGTAGATCCAATGAGCAGTTCTTC.

The DNA for the CDR3 is TGTGCCAGCAGCACTTGGACTAGCGGAGCCAAAAACATTCAGTACTTC. Protein sequence: CASSTWTSGAKNIQYF. The rearrangement links TRBV11-2 to TRBJ2-4, with 10 bases aligning to TRBD2. Germline V gene lookup returns CDR1 SGHAT and CDR2 FQNNGV. The V gene end was trimmed by 5 bases and the J gene end by 0 bases; junction bases not matched to a gene: 4. This CDR3 comprises 16 residues.

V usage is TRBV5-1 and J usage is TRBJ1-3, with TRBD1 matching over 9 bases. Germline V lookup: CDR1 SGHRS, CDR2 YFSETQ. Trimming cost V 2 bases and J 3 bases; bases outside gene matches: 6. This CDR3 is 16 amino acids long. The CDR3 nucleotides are TGCGCCAGCAGCTTTGAGCGGACAGGGGATGGAAACACCATATATTTT. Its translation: CASSFERTGDGNTIYF.

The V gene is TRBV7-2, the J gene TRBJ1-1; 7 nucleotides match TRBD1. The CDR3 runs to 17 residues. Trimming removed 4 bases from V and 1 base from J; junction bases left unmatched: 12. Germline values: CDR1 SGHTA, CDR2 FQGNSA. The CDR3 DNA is TGTGCCAGCAGCTCCTACACTCGGGACAGACAGAACACTGAAGCTTTCTTT. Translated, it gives CASSSYTRDRQNTEAFF.

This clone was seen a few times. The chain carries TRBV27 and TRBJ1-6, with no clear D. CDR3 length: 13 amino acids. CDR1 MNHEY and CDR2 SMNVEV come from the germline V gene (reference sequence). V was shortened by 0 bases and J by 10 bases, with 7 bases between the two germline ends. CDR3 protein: CASSLSWESPLHF. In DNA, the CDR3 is TGTGCCAGCAGTTTATCTTGGGAGTCACCCCTCCACTTT.

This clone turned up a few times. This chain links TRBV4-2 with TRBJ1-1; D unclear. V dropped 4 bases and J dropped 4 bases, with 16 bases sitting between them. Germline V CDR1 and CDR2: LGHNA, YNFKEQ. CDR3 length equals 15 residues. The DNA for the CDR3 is TGTGCCAGCAGCCCCACCGAGGGCGGGAGCACTGAAGCTTTCTTT. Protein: CASSPTEGGSTEAFF.

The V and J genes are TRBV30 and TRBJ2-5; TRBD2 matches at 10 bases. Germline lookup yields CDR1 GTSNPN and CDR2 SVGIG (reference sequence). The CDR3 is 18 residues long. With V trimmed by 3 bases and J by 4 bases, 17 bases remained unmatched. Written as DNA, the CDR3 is TGTGCCTGGAGCCCCCGGGTAAGCGGGAGGGCTTTAAGAGAGACCCAGTACTTC. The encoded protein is CAWSPRVSGRALRETQYF.

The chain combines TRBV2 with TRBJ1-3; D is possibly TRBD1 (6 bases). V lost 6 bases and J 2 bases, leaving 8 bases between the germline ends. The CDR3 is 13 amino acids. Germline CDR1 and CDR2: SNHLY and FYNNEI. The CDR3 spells CASRGTTGNTIYF. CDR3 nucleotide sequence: TGTGCCAGCAGAGGGACAACTGGAAACACCATATATTTT.

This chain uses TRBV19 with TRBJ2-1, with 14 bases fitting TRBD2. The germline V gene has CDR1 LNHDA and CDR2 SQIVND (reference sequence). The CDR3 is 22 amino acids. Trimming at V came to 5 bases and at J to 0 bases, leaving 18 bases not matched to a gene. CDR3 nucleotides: TGTGCCAGTAGTTCCAACCGAGGAGGACTAGCGGGAGGAACAAGCTCCTACAATGAGCAGTTCTTC. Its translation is CASSSNRGGLAGGTSSYNEQFF. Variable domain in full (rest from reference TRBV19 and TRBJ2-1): DGGITQSPKYLFRKEGQNVTLSCEQNLNHDAMYWYRQDPGQGLRLIYYSQIVNDFQKGDIAEGYSVSREKKESFPLTVTSAQKNPTAFYLCASSSNRGGLAGGTSSYNEQFFGPGTRLTVL.

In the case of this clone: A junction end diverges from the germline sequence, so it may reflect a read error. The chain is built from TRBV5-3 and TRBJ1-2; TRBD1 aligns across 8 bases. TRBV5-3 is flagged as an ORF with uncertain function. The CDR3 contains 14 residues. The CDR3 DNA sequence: TGTGCCAGCAGCTTGGACAGGGAGGTCTATGGCTACACCTTC. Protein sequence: CASSLDREVYGYTF.

CDR3 in DNA: TGTGCCAGCAGCGTAGGAAGAGGGGGGGGAACTGAAGCTTTCTTT. Amino acid sequence: CASSVGRGGGTEAFF. The chain carries TRBV9 and TRBJ1-1; the D gene is possibly TRBD1 (6 bases). The V and J ends lost 0 bases and 5 bases respectively, with 14 bases between them. Germline V gene data show CDR1 as SGDLS and CDR2 as YYNGEE. This CDR3 is 15 amino acids long.

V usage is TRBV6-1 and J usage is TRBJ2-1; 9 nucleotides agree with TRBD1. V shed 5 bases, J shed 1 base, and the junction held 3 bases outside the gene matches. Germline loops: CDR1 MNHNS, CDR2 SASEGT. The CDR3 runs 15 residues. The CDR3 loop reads CASSNDRGSYNEQFF. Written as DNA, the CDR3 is TGTGCCAGCAGTAACGACAGGGGGTCCTACAATGAGCAGTTCTTC.

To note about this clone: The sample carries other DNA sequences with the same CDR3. The CDR3 bases are TGTGCCAGCTCACCAGCGGGACTAGCGGGGGGGAGCTCCTACGAGCAGTACTTC. Translating gives CASSPAGLAGGSSYEQYF. The rearrangement links TRBV18 to TRBJ2-7; 16 nucleotides line up with TRBD2. This CDR3 spans 18 amino acids. The V and J ends lost 2 bases and 0 bases, in that order; junction bases with no gene match: 4. CDR1 and CDR2 from the germline V gene are KGHSH and LQKENI. The variable domain in full, with the rest retrieved from reference TRBV18 and TRBJ2-7, is NAGVMQNPRHLVRRRGQEARLRCSPMKGHSHVYWYRQLPEEGLKFMVYLQKENIIDESGMPKERFSAEFPKEGPSILRIQQVVRGDSAAYFCASSPAGLAGGSSYEQYFGPGTRLTVT.

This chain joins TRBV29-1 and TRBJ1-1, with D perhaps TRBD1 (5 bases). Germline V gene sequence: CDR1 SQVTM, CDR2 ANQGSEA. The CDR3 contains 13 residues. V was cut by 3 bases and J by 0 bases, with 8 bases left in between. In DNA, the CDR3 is TGCAGCGTTGATCGGGGCCTGAACACTGAAGCTTTCTTT. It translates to CSVDRGLNTEAFF.

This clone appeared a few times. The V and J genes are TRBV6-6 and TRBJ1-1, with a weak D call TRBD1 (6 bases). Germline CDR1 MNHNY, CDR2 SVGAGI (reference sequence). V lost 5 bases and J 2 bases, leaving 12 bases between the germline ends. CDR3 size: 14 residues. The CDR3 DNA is TGTGCCAGCAGTCTAGCGACAGGCAACACTGAAGCTTTCTTT. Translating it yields CASSLATGNTEAFF.

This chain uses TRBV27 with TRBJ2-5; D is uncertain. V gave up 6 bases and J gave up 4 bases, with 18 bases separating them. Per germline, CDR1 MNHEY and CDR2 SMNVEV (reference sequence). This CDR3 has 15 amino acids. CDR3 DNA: TGTGCCAGCAGCCGCATTGGCACAGTTGGAGAGACCCAGTACTTC. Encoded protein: CASSRIGTVGETQYF.

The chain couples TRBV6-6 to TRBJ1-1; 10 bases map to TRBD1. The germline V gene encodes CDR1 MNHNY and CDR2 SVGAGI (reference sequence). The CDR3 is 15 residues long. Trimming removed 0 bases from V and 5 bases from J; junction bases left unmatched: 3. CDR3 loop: CASSYSGTGATEAFF. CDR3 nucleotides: TGTGCCAGCAGTTACTCCGGGACAGGGGCAACTGAAGCTTTCTTT.

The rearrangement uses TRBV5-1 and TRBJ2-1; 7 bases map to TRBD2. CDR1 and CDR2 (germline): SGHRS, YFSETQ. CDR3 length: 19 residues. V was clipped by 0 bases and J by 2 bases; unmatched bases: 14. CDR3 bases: TGCGCCAGCAGCTTGGGTCTTAGCGGGTCCCTCGTCGCCTACAATGAGCAGTTCTTC. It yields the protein CASSLGLSGSLVAYNEQFF.

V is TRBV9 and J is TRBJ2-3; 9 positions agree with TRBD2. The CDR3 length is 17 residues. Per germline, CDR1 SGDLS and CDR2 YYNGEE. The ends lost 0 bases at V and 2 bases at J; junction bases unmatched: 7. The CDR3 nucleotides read TGTGCCAGCAGCGTAGGGGCGACTAGCGGCTACACAGATACGCAGTATTTT. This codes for CASSVGATSGYTDTQYF.

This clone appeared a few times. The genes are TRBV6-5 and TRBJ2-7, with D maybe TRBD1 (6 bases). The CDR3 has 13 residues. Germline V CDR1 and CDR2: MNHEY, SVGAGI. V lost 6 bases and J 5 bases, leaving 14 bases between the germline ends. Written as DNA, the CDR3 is TGTGCCAGCAGGAGGGGGATCGCCGACGAGCAGTACTTC. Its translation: CASRRGIADEQYF.

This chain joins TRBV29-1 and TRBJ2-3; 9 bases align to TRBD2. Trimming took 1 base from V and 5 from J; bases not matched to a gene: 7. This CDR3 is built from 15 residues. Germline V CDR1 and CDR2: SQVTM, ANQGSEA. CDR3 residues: CSVEGAGGRIDTQYF. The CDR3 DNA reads TGCAGCGTTGAAGGTGCGGGAGGGCGCATAGATACGCAGTATTTT.

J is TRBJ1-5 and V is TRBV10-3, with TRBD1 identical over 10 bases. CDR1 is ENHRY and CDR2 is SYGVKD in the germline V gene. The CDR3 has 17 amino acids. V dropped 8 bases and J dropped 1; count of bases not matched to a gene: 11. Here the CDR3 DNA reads TGTGCCATCGGTCCAGGGACAGGGGATGCCAGCAATCAGCCCCAGCATTTT. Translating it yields CAIGPGTGDASNQPQHF.

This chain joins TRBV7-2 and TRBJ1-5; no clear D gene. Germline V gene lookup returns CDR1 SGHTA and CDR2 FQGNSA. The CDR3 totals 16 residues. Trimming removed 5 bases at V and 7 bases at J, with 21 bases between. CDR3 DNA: TGTGCCAGCAGCCCTGGACCCGGGTCCGGGCCCCAGCCCCAGCATTTT. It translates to CASSPGPGSGPQPQHF. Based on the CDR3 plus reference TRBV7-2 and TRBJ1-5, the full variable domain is GAGVSQSPSNKVTEKGKDVELRCDPISGHTALYWYRQSLGQGLEFLIYFQGNSAPDKSGLPSDRFSAERTGGSVSTLTIQRTQQEDSAVYLCASSPGPGSGPQPQHFGDGTRLSIL.

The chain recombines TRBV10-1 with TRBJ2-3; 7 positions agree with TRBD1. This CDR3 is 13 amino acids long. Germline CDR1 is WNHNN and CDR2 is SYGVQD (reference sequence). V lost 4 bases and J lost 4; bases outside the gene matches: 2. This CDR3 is CASSGQGSDTQYF. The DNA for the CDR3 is TGCGCCAGCAGTGGACAGGGTTCAGATACGCAGTATTTT.

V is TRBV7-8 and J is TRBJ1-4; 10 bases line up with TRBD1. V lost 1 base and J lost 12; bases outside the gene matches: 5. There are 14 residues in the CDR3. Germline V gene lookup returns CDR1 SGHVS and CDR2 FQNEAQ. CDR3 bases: TGTGCCAGCAGCTTAGGGGGACAGGGGAGGGAACTGTTTTTT. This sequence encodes CASSLGGQGRELFF. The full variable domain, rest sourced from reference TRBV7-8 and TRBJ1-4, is GAGVSQSPRYKVAKRGQDVALRCDPISGHVSLFWYQQALGQGPEFLTYFQNEAQLDKSGLPSDRFFAERPEGSVSTLKIQRTQQEDSAVYLCASSLGGQGRELFFGSGTQLSVL.